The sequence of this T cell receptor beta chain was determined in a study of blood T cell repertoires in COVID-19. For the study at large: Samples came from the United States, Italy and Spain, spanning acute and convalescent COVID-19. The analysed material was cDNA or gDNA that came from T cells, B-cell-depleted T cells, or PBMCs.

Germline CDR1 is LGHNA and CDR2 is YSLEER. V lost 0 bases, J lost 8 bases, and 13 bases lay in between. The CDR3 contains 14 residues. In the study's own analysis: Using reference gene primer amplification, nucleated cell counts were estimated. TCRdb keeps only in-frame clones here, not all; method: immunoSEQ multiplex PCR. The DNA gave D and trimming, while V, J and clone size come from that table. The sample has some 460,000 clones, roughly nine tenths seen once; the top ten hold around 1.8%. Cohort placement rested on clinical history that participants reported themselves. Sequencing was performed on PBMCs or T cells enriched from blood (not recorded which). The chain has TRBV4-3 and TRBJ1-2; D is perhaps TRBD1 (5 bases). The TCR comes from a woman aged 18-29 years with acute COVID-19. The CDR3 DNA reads TGCGCCAGCAGCCAAGATCAGGGCATTAGCGGCTACACCTTC. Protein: CASSQDQGISGYTF.